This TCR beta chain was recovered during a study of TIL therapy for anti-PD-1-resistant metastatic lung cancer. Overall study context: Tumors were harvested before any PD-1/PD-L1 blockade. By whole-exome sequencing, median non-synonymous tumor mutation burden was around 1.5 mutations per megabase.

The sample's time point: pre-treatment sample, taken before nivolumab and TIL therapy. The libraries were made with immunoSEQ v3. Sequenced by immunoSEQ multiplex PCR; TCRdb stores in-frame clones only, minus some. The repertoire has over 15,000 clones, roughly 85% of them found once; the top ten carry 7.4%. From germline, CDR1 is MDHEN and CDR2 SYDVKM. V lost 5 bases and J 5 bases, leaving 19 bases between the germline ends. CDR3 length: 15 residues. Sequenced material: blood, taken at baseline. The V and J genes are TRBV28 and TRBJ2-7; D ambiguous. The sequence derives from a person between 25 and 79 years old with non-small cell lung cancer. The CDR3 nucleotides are TGTGCCAGCAGTACCAGGCCCTGGTCGAGAAACGAGCAGTACTTC. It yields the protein CASSTRPWSRNEQYF.